Each of the 28 T cell receptor beta chains below was sequenced from the same sample in a study of monozygotic twins with inflammatory bowel disease. TCRdb reprocessed the 5' RACE reads and reports one entry per CDR3 protein, with no DNA. The sample table sets out over 200,000 distinct CDR3 sequences. Input material: blood. These receptors came from a human donor with ulcerative colitis or Crohn's disease, or a healthy co-twin of an affected twin (not recorded which).

The rearrangement joins TRBV12-3 or TRBV12-4 to TRBJ1-1; TCRdb's D gene call, TRBD1, goes unchecked for lack of DNA. The CDR3 spans 13 residues. The CDR3 sequence: CASSHGAIKEAFF.

The chain employs TRBV5-4 and TRBJ2-1; TCRdb outputs TRBD1, but without DNA this stays unchecked. CDR3 length: 20 residues. Germline V gene data show CDR1 as SGHNT and CDR2 as YYREEE (reference sequence). CDR3 in amino acids: CASSLIPGQGAQSSYNEQFF. The complete variable domain, with remaining parts taken from reference TRBV5-4 and TRBJ2-1, reads ETGVTQSPTHLIKTRGQQVTLRCSSQSGHNTVSWYQQALGQGPQFIFQYYREEENGRGNFPPRFSGLQFPNYSSELNVNALELDDSALYLCASSLIPGQGAQSSYNEQFFGPGTRLTVL.

The chain employs TRBV20-1 and TRBJ2-1; TCRdb selects TRBD2, and the lack of DNA leaves this call unchecked. The CDR3 runs to 13 residues. Germline loops: CDR1 DFQATT, CDR2 SNEGSKA (reference sequence). CDR3 region: CSAPGARGEEQFF.

This chain connects TRBV9 to TRBJ2-5; TCRdb reports TRBD1, a call that lacks DNA to check it against. The CDR3 sequence is 16 residues long. Looked up from germline, CDR1 is SGDLS and CDR2 is YYNGEE. The CDR3 loop is CASSVALRDGQETQYF.

The V and J genes are TRBV18 and TRBJ2-3; TCRdb's D call, TRBD1, is unchecked because there is no DNA. From germline, CDR1 is KGHSH and CDR2 LQKENI. The CDR3 sequence is 15 residues long. CDR3 sequence: CASSPGTGVTDTQYF.

The chain employs TRBV27 and TRBJ1-2. The CDR3 extends over 16 amino acids. The germline V gene encodes CDR1 MNHEY and CDR2 SMNVEV (reference sequence). This CDR3 is CASSFGWPRTNYGYTF.

The chain links TRBV7-2 to TRBJ1-2; TCRdb designates TRBD1, a call that cannot be tested without DNA. Germline V gene data show CDR1 as SGHTA and CDR2 as FQGNSA. This CDR3 has 15 residues. CDR3 region: CASSLQTGQSYGYTF.

V usage is TRBV7-3 and J usage is TRBJ2-2; without DNA, the TCRdb call of TRBD1 cannot be checked. CDR3 length equals 13 residues. Germline CDR1 SGHTA, CDR2 FQGTGA. CDR3 region: CASSARIDGELFF.

The V gene is TRBV24-1, the J gene TRBJ2-1; there is no DNA to check the TCRdb D call of TRBD1. CDR1 and CDR2 (germline): KGHDR, SFDVKD. This CDR3 is 16 amino acids long. The CDR3 loop is CATGDEGGTSWNEQFF.

The chain is built from TRBV7-6 and TRBJ2-1; TCRdb's D call, TRBD2, is unchecked because there is no DNA. In germline, CDR1 is SGHVS, CDR2 FNYEAQ. The CDR3 is made up of 16 amino acids. The chain's CDR3 is CASSLEGGPLYNEQFF.

The chain recombines TRBV9 with TRBJ2-2; there is no DNA to check the TCRdb D call of TRBD2. The CDR3 has 15 residues. Germline CDR1 and CDR2: SGDLS and YYNGEE. This chain's CDR3 is CASSEWEPNTGELFF.

The rearrangement uses TRBV7-2 and TRBJ2-6; TCRdb's D call, TRBD2, is unchecked because there is no DNA. The CDR3 covers 20 residues. The germline gives CDR1 SGHTA, CDR2 FQGNSA. The CDR3 here is CASSLVMDPGLSSGANVLTF.

This sequence joins TRBV7-6 and TRBJ1-1. Germline loops: CDR1 SGHVS, CDR2 FNYEAQ. The CDR3 has 15 residues. The chain's CDR3 is CASSLAGSPNTEAFF.

V is TRBV7-2 and J is TRBJ2-3; TCRdb selects TRBD2, and the lack of DNA leaves this call unchecked. CDR1 SGHTA and CDR2 FQGNSA come from the germline V gene. The CDR3 is 15 amino acids. CDR3 protein: CASVTSGGYTDTQYF.

V usage is TRBV28 and J usage is TRBJ1-5. This CDR3 is built from 12 residues. Per the germline V gene, CDR1 is MDHEN and CDR2 is SYDVKM. This chain's CDR3 is CASTLRNQPQHF. Using reference TRBV28 and TRBJ1-5 for the parts outside the CDR3, the full variable domain is DVKVTQSSRYLVKRTGEKVFLECVQDMDHENMFWYRQDPGLGLRLIYFSYDVKMKEKGDIPEGYSVSREKKERFSLILESASTNQTSMYLCASTLRNQPQHFGDGTRLSIL.

J is TRBJ2-5 and V is TRBV24-1; there is no DNA to check the TCRdb D call of TRBD1. This CDR3 is 12 amino acids long. CDR1 and CDR2 (germline): KGHDR, SFDVKD. The chain's CDR3 is CATSQGEETQYF.

The rearrangement uses TRBV5-1 and TRBJ2-3; checking the TCRdb D call of TRBD1 is not possible without DNA. The germline V gene has CDR1 SGHRS and CDR2 YFSETQ. The CDR3 has 15 residues. CDR3 sequence: CASSLLSSVADTQYF.

V gene TRBV18 combines with J gene TRBJ1-1. Germline V gene lookup returns CDR1 KGHSH and CDR2 LQKENI. The CDR3 has 12 residues. The CDR3 sequence is CASSPELGGAFF.

The chain joins TRBV11-2 to TRBJ2-3; TCRdb's D gene call, TRBD1, goes unchecked for lack of DNA. Germline assignment: CDR1 SGHAT and CDR2 FQNNGV. The CDR3 extends over 13 amino acids. CDR3 residues: CASSFLRGTGLYF.

This sequence joins TRBV6-1 and TRBJ1-1; the D gene TCRdb calls, TRBD1, cannot be checked with no DNA. The length of the CDR3 is 15 residues. Germline V CDR1 and CDR2: MNHNS, SASEGT. CDR3 loop: CASYVFGGMNTEAFF.

The chain is built from TRBV6-2 or TRBV6-3 and TRBJ1-5; TCRdb reports TRBD1, a call that lacks DNA to check it against. Germline V gene sequence: CDR1 MNHEY, CDR2 SVGEGT. This CDR3 region has 14 residues. CDR3 region: CASSFGQGYQPQHF.

CDR3 residues: CASSQGIGELFF. The V and J genes are TRBV3-1 and TRBJ2-2. The CDR3 length is 12 residues. Germline CDR1 and CDR2: LGHDT and YNNKEL (reference sequence).

The chain couples TRBV12-3 or TRBV12-4 to TRBJ2-5; TCRdb gives TRBD2 as the D gene, but with no DNA this cannot be confirmed. This CDR3 has 15 residues. CDR3 amino acids: CASSLRLAGGETQYF.

The V and J genes are TRBV20-1 and TRBJ1-1. The CDR3 extends over 15 amino acids. Germline CDR1 is DFQATT and CDR2 is SNEGSKA (reference sequence). CDR3 protein: CSAPRTNRWDTEAFF.

The rearrangement links TRBV5-5 to TRBJ1-1. In germline, CDR1 is SGHKS, CDR2 YYEKEE (reference sequence). The CDR3 is made up of 13 amino acids. The CDR3 spells CASSLNMNTEAFF.

CDR3 amino acids: CASSLTGGGSPLHF. V is TRBV7-9 and J is TRBJ1-6; with no DNA, the TCRdb D assignment of TRBD1 cannot be verified. The germline gives CDR1 SEHNR, CDR2 FQNEAQ (reference sequence). CDR3 length equals 14 residues. The full variable domain, in which reference TRBV7-9 and TRBJ1-6 provide the parts outside the CDR3, is DTGVSQNPRHKITKRGQNVTFRCDPISEHNRLYWYRQTLGQGPEFLTYFQNEAQLEKSRLLSDRFSAERPKGSFSTLEIQRTEQGDSAMYLCASSLTGGGSPLHFGNGTRLTVT.

This rearrangement joins TRBV5-1 to TRBJ1-1. Germline CDR1 and CDR2: SGHRS and YFSETQ. This CDR3 has 12 residues. CDR3 sequence reads: CASRAANTEAFF.

The CDR3 protein is CASSQAGELFF. The V gene is TRBV14, the J gene TRBJ2-2. The CDR3 spans 11 residues. Germline-derived CDR1 and CDR2 are SGHDN and FVKESK.